Below, 7 T cell receptor beta chains from the same sample are listed, as sequenced in a study of cytomegalovirus exposure and HLA in healthy donors. Produced via immunoSEQ multiplex PCR; TCRdb's table is partial and in-frame only. The repertoire has about 130,000 clones, more than 80% of them found once; the top ten carry 6.2%. Sequenced input: PBMCs. Receptors were obtained from a woman aged 25 to 39 in good health and CMV-seropositive.

This chain links TRBV15 with TRBJ2-3; maybe TRBD1 (6 bases). Trimming removed 1 base at V and 2 bases at J, with 13 bases between. The CDR3 totals 16 residues. Germline-derived CDR1 and CDR2 are LNHNV and YYDKDF (reference sequence). CDR3 sequence: CATSRVQGINTDTQYF. The CDR3 DNA sequence: TGTGCCACCAGCAGAGTTCAGGGGATTAACACAGATACGCAGTATTTT.

This clone appeared once. The rearrangement uses TRBV28 and TRBJ1-2, with TRBD1 as a possible D gene (5 bases). The V end lost 7 bases, the J end lost 7 bases, and 16 bases lay between the germline ends. The V gene's germline CDR1 is MDHEN and CDR2 SYDVKM. This CDR3 comprises 13 residues. Here the CDR3 reads CASTYGGGSGYTF. CDR3 bases: TGTGCCAGCACCTATGGCGGGGGAAGTGGCTACACCTTC.

The chain couples TRBV4-2 to TRBJ2-5, with D unresolved. V was cut by 3 bases and J by 2 bases, with 13 bases left in between. The CDR3 runs to 15 residues. From germline, CDR1 is LGHNA and CDR2 YNFKEQ. The CDR3 protein is CASSQALGKQETQYF. For the CDR3, the DNA is TGTGCCAGCAGCCAGGCTTTGGGCAAACAAGAGACCCAGTACTTC.

This sequence joins TRBV28 and TRBJ2-3; D uncertain. V lost 2 bases, J lost 2 bases, and 8 bases lay in between. CDR3 length: 14 residues. Germline-derived CDR1 and CDR2 are MDHEN and SYDVKM. The CDR3 reads CASSLPSFTDTQYF. DNA for the CDR3: TGTGCCAGCAGTTTACCCAGTTTCACAGATACGCAGTATTTT.

CDR3 loop: CASSEVAGHNEKLFF. In DNA form, the CDR3 reads TGCGCCAGCAGCGAGGTGGCAGGGCATAATGAAAAACTGTTTTTT. V gene TRBV5-1 combines with J gene TRBJ1-4, with D possibly TRBD1 on 5 matching bases. CDR1 and CDR2 from the germline V gene are SGHRS and YFSETQ. Trimming removed 4 bases from V and 4 bases from J, with 14 bases in between. The CDR3 sequence is 15 residues long. Together with reference TRBV5-1 and TRBJ1-4, the CDR3 gives the full variable domain: KAGVTQTPRYLIKTRGQQVTLSCSPISGHRSVSWYQQTPGQGLQFLFEYFSETQRNKGNFPGRFSGRQFSNSRSEMNVSTLELGDSALYLCASSEVAGHNEKLFFGSGTQLSVL.

This sequence joins TRBV14 and TRBJ1-1; maybe TRBD1 (6 bases). The CDR3 consists of 18 residues. Germline CDR1 SGHDN, CDR2 FVKESK. Trimming removed 7 bases from V and 1 base from J, with 25 bases in between. CDR3: CASTRDGFRGRKNTEAFF. The CDR3 DNA sequence: TGTGCCAGCACCCGAGATGGGTTCAGGGGTCGGAAGAACACTGAAGCTTTCTTT.

V gene TRBV7-3 combines with J gene TRBJ2-3, with 7 bases lining up with TRBD2. From germline, CDR1 is SGHTA and CDR2 FQGTGA. This CDR3 contains 14 residues. Trimming removed 2 bases from V and 4 bases from J; junction bases left unmatched: 3. The CDR3 DNA reads as TGTGCCAGCAGCTTACTGGGAGGGCCAGATACGCAGTATTTT. Translating it yields CASSLLGGPDTQYF. Full variable domain (remainder filled in from reference TRBV7-3 and TRBJ2-3): GAGVSQTPSNKVTEKGKYVELRCDPISGHTALYWYRQSLGQGPEFLIYFQGTGAADDSGLPNDRFFAVRPEGSVSTLKIQRTERGDSAVYLCASSLLGGPDTQYFGPGTRLTVL.